The rows below give T cell receptor beta chains drawn from one sample of a study of beta chain features in type 1 diabetes. Sequencing was performed with immunoSEQ multiplex PCR; in TCRdb, only in-frame clones are kept and a portion is missing. Altogether under 800,000 clones are present, roughly 15% being singletons, with the ten largest covering approximately 0.099%. The sample comprised naive CD4+ T cells from blood. Receptors were obtained from a young man in good health. Each CDR3 is given with its conserved first and last residue. D genes are given only for firm matches.

J gene: .; V gene: TRBV7-2; D gene: .; CDR3 protein: CASSLQRMSYEQYF
J gene: TRBJ2-7; V gene: TRBV25-1; D gene: .; CDR3 protein: CASSESFSGRLYEQYF
J gene: TRBJ2-5; V gene: TRBV6-5; D gene: TRBD1; CDR3 protein: CASSLGQGAETQYF
J gene: TRBJ1-1; V gene: TRBV7-3; D gene: .; CDR3 protein: CASSQGRGSPEAFF
J gene: TRBJ2-1; V gene: TRBV5-1; D gene: TRBD1; CDR3 protein: CASSLFQGAANEQFF
J gene: TRBJ2-7; V gene: TRBV5-1; D gene: TRBD1; CDR3 protein: CASSLLGQGTYEQYF
J gene: TRBJ2-5; V gene: TRBV28; D gene: .; CDR3 protein: CASHPGTGSQETQYF
J gene: TRBJ1-1; V gene: TRBV7-2; D gene: .; CDR3 protein: CASSLWGGGAFF
J gene: TRBJ2-7; V gene: TRBV14; D gene: TRBD1; CDR3 protein: CASSLRQGRNEFYEQYF
J gene: TRBJ1-4; V gene: TRBV28; D gene: TRBD1; CDR3 protein: CASSPSDRGGEKLFF
J gene: TRBJ2-3; V gene: TRBV7-2; D gene: .; CDR3 protein: CASSLAGTLTDTQYF
J gene: TRBJ2-7; V gene: TRBV29-1; D gene: TRBD2; CDR3 protein: CSVGLRLAGEDEQYF
J gene: TRBJ2-1; V gene: TRBV9; D gene: TRBD2; CDR3 protein: CASSVGIAGRNNEQFF
J gene: TRBJ2-7; V gene: TRBV27; D gene: TRBD1; CDR3 protein: CASSYTGGSYEQYF
J gene: TRBJ2-7; V gene: TRBV4-1; D gene: .; CDR3 protein: CASSQGPLTGSSYEQYF
J gene: TRBJ2-5; V gene: TRBV7-9; D gene: .; CDR3 protein: CASSLGGYREQETQYF
J gene: TRBJ1-5; V gene: TRBV18; D gene: TRBD1; CDR3 protein: CASSPSDRAHNQPQHF
J gene: TRBJ2-7; V gene: TRBV7-2; D gene: TRBD1; CDR3 protein: CASSFVSPIGLGQAYEQYF
J gene: TRBJ2-5; V gene: TRBV5-1; D gene: TRBD1; CDR3 protein: CASSLGQGPGTQYF
J gene: TRBJ1-1; V gene: TRBV7-3; D gene: TRBD1; CDR3 protein: CASSSTPGQTSEAFF
J gene: TRBJ2-4; V gene: TRBV21-1; D gene: .; CDR3 protein: CASSKVGTSGTSLAKNIQYF
J gene: TRBJ1-1; V gene: TRBV18; D gene: .; CDR3 protein: CASSSKGGTEAFF
J gene: TRBJ2-7; V gene: TRBV7-2; D gene: .; CDR3 protein: CASSANSYEQYF
J gene: TRBJ2-7; V gene: TRBV28; D gene: .; CDR3 protein: CASQGRYEQYF
J gene: TRBJ2-4; V gene: TRBV9; D gene: TRBD1; CDR3 protein: CASSFQRPLQGAPFAKNIQYF
J gene: TRBJ2-7; V gene: TRBV6-5; D gene: .; CDR3 protein: CASSEVGLSYEQYF